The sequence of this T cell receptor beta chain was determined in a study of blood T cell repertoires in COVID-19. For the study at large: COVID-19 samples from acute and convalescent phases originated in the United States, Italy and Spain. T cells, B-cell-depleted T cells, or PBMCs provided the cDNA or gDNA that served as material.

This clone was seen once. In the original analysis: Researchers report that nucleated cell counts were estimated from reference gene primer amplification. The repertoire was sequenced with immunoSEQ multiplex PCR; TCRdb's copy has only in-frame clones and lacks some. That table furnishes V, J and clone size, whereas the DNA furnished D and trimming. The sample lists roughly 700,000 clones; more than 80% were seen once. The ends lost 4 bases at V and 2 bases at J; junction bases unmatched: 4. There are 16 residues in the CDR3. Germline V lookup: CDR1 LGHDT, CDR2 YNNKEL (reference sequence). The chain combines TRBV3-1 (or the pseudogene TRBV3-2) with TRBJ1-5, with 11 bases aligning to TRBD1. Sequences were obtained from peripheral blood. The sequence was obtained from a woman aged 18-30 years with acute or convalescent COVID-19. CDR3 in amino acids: CASSRTGGAGNQPQHF. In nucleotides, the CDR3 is TGTGCCAGCAGCCGGACAGGGGGCGCAGGCAATCAGCCCCAGCATTTT.